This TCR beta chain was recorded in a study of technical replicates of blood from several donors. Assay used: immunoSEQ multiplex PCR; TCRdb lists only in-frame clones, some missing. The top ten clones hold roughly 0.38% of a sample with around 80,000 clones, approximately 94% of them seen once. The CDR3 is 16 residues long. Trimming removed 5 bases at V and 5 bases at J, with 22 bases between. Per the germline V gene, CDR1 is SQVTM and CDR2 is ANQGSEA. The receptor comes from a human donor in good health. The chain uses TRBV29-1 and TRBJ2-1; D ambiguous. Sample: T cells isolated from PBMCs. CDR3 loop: CSVSPRTTLDHNEQFF. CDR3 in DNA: TGCAGCGTTTCCCCGCGCACTACCCTAGACCACAATGAGCAGTTCTTC.